The 13 T cell receptor beta chains below all came from one sample that was sequenced in a study of PD-L1 blockade in urothelial cancer. The data were produced by immunoSEQ multiplex PCR, yet TCRdb's version contains in-frame clones alone and is incomplete. The table has tens of thousands of clones, roughly nine tenths seen once; the top ten hold 4.5%. The sample's time point: pretreatment peripheral blood. The material sequenced was PBMCs, taken around atezolizumab (anti-PD-L1) treatment. The receptors come from a man aged 70 or older with urothelial cancer.

The rearrangement uses TRBV14 and TRBJ2-5; 12 nucleotides agree with TRBD1. CDR3 length: 17 amino acids. Germline V lookup: CDR1 SGHDN, CDR2 FVKESK. V gave up 3 bases and J gave up 5 bases; unmatched junction bases: 10. This CDR3 reads CASSQRPGQGAWETQYF. CDR3 DNA sequence: TGTGCCAGCAGCCAGAGACCGGGACAGGGGGCGTGGGAGACCCAGTACTTC. The full variable domain, its missing parts supplied by reference TRBV14 and TRBJ2-5, is EAGVTQFPSHSVIEKGQTVTLRCDPISGHDNLYWYRRVMGKEIKFLLHFVKESKQDESGMPNNRFLAERTGGTYSTLKVQPAELEDSGVYFCASSQRPGQGAWETQYFGPGTRLLVL.

The chain recombines TRBV2 with TRBJ2-4; 10 bases line up with TRBD2. The CDR3 is made up of 19 amino acids. The germline CDR1 and CDR2 sequences are SNHLY and FYNNEI. V was pared by 1 base and J by 0 bases, with 9 bases of the junction left unmatched. The CDR3 loop reads CASSEVLAGGLRAKNIQYF. In DNA, the CDR3 is TGTGCCAGCAGTGAAGTGTTAGCGGGAGGACTCCGAGCCAAAAACATTCAGTACTTC.

The chain carries TRBV19 and TRBJ1-4; tentatively, D is TRBD1 (5 bases). Trimming pared 4 bases from V and 7 bases from J, leaving 16 bases between. CDR1 and CDR2 from the germline V gene are LNHDA and SQIVND (reference sequence). This CDR3 is built from 15 residues. CDR3 nucleotides: TGTGCCAGTAGTACGCAGGGTTCAACGGGTGAAAAACTGTTTTTT. Protein: CASSTQGSTGEKLFF.

The chain employs TRBV6-4 and TRBJ1-2; D may be TRBD1 (5 bases). The V gene lost 6 bases and the J gene lost 4 bases, with 12 bases spanning the gap. This CDR3 contains 13 residues. Germline CDR1 MRHNA, CDR2 SNTAGT. The CDR3 reads CASSPQGPYGYTF. In DNA form, the CDR3 reads TGTGCCAGCAGCCCCCAGGGTCCCTATGGCTACACCTTC.

The chain's CDR3 is CASSLTPETQYF. DNA for the CDR3: TGTGCCAGCAGCTTGACTCCGGAGACCCAGTACTTC. This rearrangement joins TRBV11-3 to TRBJ2-5, with D unclear. Germline V gives CDR1 SGHNT, CDR2 YENEEA. The ends were cut back, 3 bases at V and 5 bases at J, with 7 bases in the middle. The CDR3 covers 12 residues. Based on the CDR3 plus reference TRBV11-3 and TRBJ2-5, the full variable domain is EAGVVQSPRYKIIEKKQPVAFWCNPISGHNTLYWYLQNLGQGPELLIRYENEEAVDDSQLPKDRFSAERLKGVDSTLKIQPAELGDSAVYLCASSLTPETQYFGPGTRLLVL.

The genes are TRBV19 and TRBJ2-1, with 8 nucleotides matching TRBD2. Trimming cost V 2 bases and J 2 bases; bases outside gene matches: 8. The germline V gene has CDR1 LNHDA and CDR2 SQIVND (reference sequence). CDR3 length: 17 residues. The CDR3 DNA sequence: TGTGCCAGTAGTATAAGGTTGCTAGCGGGCCCCTACAATGAGCAGTTCTTC. It encodes CASSIRLLAGPYNEQFF.

This clone has a single count. V is TRBV7-9 and J is TRBJ1-1; 9 nucleotides match TRBD1. The CDR3 is made up of 14 amino acids. Trimming removed 5 bases from V and 4 bases from J; junction bases left unmatched: 5. The germline V gene encodes CDR1 SEHNR and CDR2 FQNEAQ (reference sequence). The CDR3: CASSRQGGATEAFF. CDR3 coding DNA: TGTGCCAGCAGCCGACAGGGGGGGGCCACTGAAGCTTTCTTT. Full variable domain (remainder filled in from reference TRBV7-9 and TRBJ1-1): DTGVSQNPRHKITKRGQNVTFRCDPISEHNRLYWYRQTLGQGPEFLTYFQNEAQLEKSRLLSDRFSAERPKGSFSTLEIQRTEQGDSAMYLCASSRQGGATEAFFGQGTRLTVV.

This clone came up a few times. The V call is TRBV4-1, the J call TRBJ2-2; 7 bases are shared with TRBD2. The V segment lost 4 bases and the J segment 4 bases; nucleotides outside the gene matches: 9. The CDR3 extends over 16 amino acids. CDR1 is MGHRA, CDR2 YSYEKL, per germline. CDR3 sequence reads: CASSLGLVRSTGELFF. The CDR3 coding sequence is TGCGCCAGCAGCCTCGGACTAGTAAGAAGCACCGGGGAGCTGTTTTTT.

The V and J genes are TRBV2 and TRBJ2-7; a possible D gene is TRBD2 (6 bases). The CDR3 contains 14 residues. Trimming removed 6 bases from V and 4 bases from J, with 16 bases in between. Germline V gene data show CDR1 as SNHLY and CDR2 as FYNNEI. In nucleotides, the CDR3 is TGTGCCAGCAGCCGAGCGGGTCTAGCTTACGAGCAGTACTTC. Encoded protein: CASSRAGLAYEQYF. Supplemented by reference TRBV2 and TRBJ2-7, the full variable domain reads EPEVTQTPSHQVTQMGQEVILRCVPISNHLYFYWYRQILGQKVEFLVSFYNNEISEKSEIFDDQFSVERPDGSNFTLKIRSTKLEDSAMYFCASSRAGLAYEQYFGPGTRLTVT.

The chain carries TRBV28 and TRBJ2-7; 10 bases are a match to TRBD2. This CDR3 is built from 14 residues. Germline V gene data show CDR1 as MDHEN and CDR2 as SYDVKM. J gave up 6 bases and V 2 bases, and 4 bases lay outside the gene matches. The DNA for the CDR3 is TGTGCCAGCAGTTTAAGCGGGAGGGCCGGCGAGCAGTACTTC. Translation: CASSLSGRAGEQYF.

This clone was counted once. The chain combines TRBV19 with TRBJ2-2; 7 positions agree with TRBD2. The germline V gene has CDR1 LNHDA and CDR2 SQIVND (reference sequence). The V and J ends lost 7 bases and 5 bases, in that order; junction bases with no gene match: 7. This CDR3 is 14 amino acids long. The CDR3 here is CASNGGSGTGELFF. DNA for the CDR3: TGTGCCAGTAACGGCGGGAGTGGGACCGGGGAGCTGTTTTTT.

The chain links TRBV6-1 to TRBJ2-7, with 10 positions matching TRBD1. Germline V gene sequence: CDR1 MNHNS, CDR2 SASEGT. V shed 7 bases and J 7 bases; nucleotides not matched to a gene: 10. CDR3 length equals 14 residues. The CDR3 region is CASIRQGASGEQYF. As DNA, the CDR3 is TGTGCCAGCATTCGACAGGGGGCTTCGGGAGAGCAGTACTTC.

This clone was observed a single time. V is TRBV5-1 and J is TRBJ1-5; D is unclear. Trimming stripped 0 bases from V and 2 bases from J, with 9 bases between. Germline V lookup: CDR1 SGHRS, CDR2 YFSETQ. CDR3 length: 15 amino acids. The CDR3 loop reads CASSLAGEGNQPQHF. The CDR3 DNA reads TGCGCCAGCAGCTTGGCGGGTGAGGGCAATCAGCCCCAGCATTTT.